The 29 T cell receptor beta chains given below trace back to one sample, sequenced in a study of cytomegalovirus exposure and HLA in healthy donors. Amplification used 60 Vbeta primers and 13 Jbeta primers. Clones were sequenced by immunoSEQ multiplex PCR, and TCRdb holds only the in-frame ones, with some missing. This sample has 100,000 to 150,000 clones, with roughly 80% found just once. The sequenced sample was PBMCs. The receptors derive from a young man in good health and CMV-seropositive.

The J gene is TRBJ2-7, the V gene TRBV6-1; D is uncertain. The CDR3 totals 13 residues. The V and J ends lost 2 bases and 2 bases respectively, with 7 bases between them. CDR1 and CDR2 (germline): MNHNS, SASEGT. The CDR3 loop is CASSEWATYEQYF. The CDR3 bases are TGTGCCAGCAGTGAATGGGCAACCTACGAGCAGTACTTC.

The rearrangement links TRBV19 to TRBJ1-5; TRBD1 might be the D (5 bases). CDR1 and CDR2 (germline): LNHDA, SQIVND (reference sequence). This CDR3 comprises 13 residues. The V and J ends lost 7 bases and 4 bases respectively, with 11 bases between them. The CDR3 DNA reads as TGTGCCAGTACCGACAGATTTAATCAGCCCCAGCATTTT. Residues: CASTDRFNQPQHF. Full variable domain (missing parts from reference TRBV19 and TRBJ1-5): DGGITQSPKYLFRKEGQNVTLSCEQNLNHDAMYWYRQDPGQGLRLIYYSQIVNDFQKGDIAEGYSVSREKKESFPLTVTSAQKNPTAFYLCASTDRFNQPQHFGDGTRLSIL.

The chain uses TRBV9 and TRBJ2-2; TRBD1 agrees at 7 bases. Losses at the gene ends were 2 bases for V and 6 bases for J; bases not matched to a gene: 7. Per the germline V gene, CDR1 is SGDLS and CDR2 is YYNGEE. The CDR3 has 15 amino acids. CDR3 region: CASSVSGGRAGELFF. The DNA for the CDR3 is TGTGCCAGCAGCGTTTCAGGGGGTCGCGCCGGGGAGCTGTTTTTT.

The chain links TRBV4-1 to TRBJ2-2, with TRBD1 matching over 8 bases. V lost 6 bases and J lost 0; bases outside the gene matches: 3. The CDR3 contains 15 residues. The germline V gene encodes CDR1 MGHRA and CDR2 YSYEKL. In DNA, the CDR3 is TGCGCCAGCAGAGACAGGGGATCGAACACCGGGGAGCTGTTTTTT. This translates into CASRDRGSNTGELFF.

V and J are TRBV6-1 and TRBJ2-1; possible D gene TRBD2, 6 bases. V lost 6 bases and J lost 8, with 11 bases in between. CDR3 length: 12 residues. Germline V gene data show CDR1 as MNHNS and CDR2 as SASEGT. The CDR3 is CASSDPGDEQFF. As DNA, the CDR3 is TGTGCCAGCAGCGACCCGGGAGATGAGCAGTTCTTC.

This chain uses TRBV6-1 with TRBJ2-7; 7 bases fit TRBD1. CDR3 size: 15 residues. V shed 7 bases and J 2 bases; nucleotides not matched to a gene: 11. Looked up from germline, CDR1 is MNHNS and CDR2 is SASEGT. CDR3 DNA sequence: TGTGCCAGCACCCTCCTCCGGGACAGCACCTACGAGCAGTACTTC. Translation gives CASTLLRDSTYEQYF.

A single count supports this clone. This chain connects TRBV27 to TRBJ1-2; 9 nucleotides agree with TRBD1. Germline assignment: CDR1 MNHEY and CDR2 SMNVEV (reference sequence). The CDR3 sequence is 18 residues long. V shed 2 bases and J 4 bases; nucleotides not matched to a gene: 14. The CDR3 DNA reads TGTGCCAGCAGTTTACAACATCCCCCCGGGACAGGGATCTATGGCTACACCTTC. Translation gives CASSLQHPPGTGIYGYTF.

As regards this clone: Within the sample, other DNA sequences also encode this same CDR3. The chain employs TRBV21-1 and TRBJ2-7; TRBD1 was called by the table and not checked on the DNA. TRBV21-1 is labeled a pseudogene. The CDR3 spans 18 residues. CDR3 nucleotide sequence: TGTGCCAGCAGCAAAGTGCGGGTCCGGACAGAAGGGCAATACGAGCAGTACTTC. Translated: CASSKVRVRTEGQYEQYF.

V is TRBV5-6 and J is TRBJ2-2; tentatively, D is TRBD2 (6 bases). V dropped 2 bases and J dropped 6 bases, with 11 bases sitting between them. Germline CDR1 reads SGHDT; CDR2 reads YYEEEE. The length of the CDR3 is 14 residues. CDR3 in DNA: TGTGCCAGCAGCTTCTACGGGGAGGCCGGGGAGCTGTTTTTT. Encoded protein: CASSFYGEAGELFF.

The J gene is TRBJ2-5, the V gene TRBV6-5, with a tentative D call TRBD1 (5 bases). CDR1 MNHEY and CDR2 SVGAGI come from the germline V gene. The CDR3 spans 16 residues. V lost 0 bases to trimming and J lost 2 bases, with 13 bases between them. CDR3 coding DNA: TGTGCCAGCAGTTACTCGGGCAGGGCTGGGCAAGAGACCCAGTACTTC. Amino acid sequence: CASSYSGRAGQETQYF.

The chain recombines TRBV4-2 with TRBJ2-7; TRBD1 aligns across 8 bases. V shed 4 bases and J 5 bases; nucleotides not matched to a gene: 16. The germline CDR1 and CDR2 sequences are LGHNA and YNFKEQ. The CDR3 is 17 amino acids. DNA for the CDR3: TGTGCCAGCAGCCGAGGCCTATATGGACAGGGTTTTGACGAGCAGTACTTC. Amino acids: CASSRGLYGQGFDEQYF.

This chain connects TRBV6-1 to TRBJ2-5; D might be TRBD1 (5 bases). The CDR3 totals 13 residues. From germline, CDR1 is MNHNS and CDR2 SASEGT. The V end lost 8 bases, the J end lost 0 bases, and 10 bases lay between the germline ends. The CDR3 nucleotides are TGTGCCAGCCCTGGGGCAAACCAAGAGACCCAGTACTTC. It codes for CASPGANQETQYF.

The genes are TRBV4-1 and TRBJ2-1; D gene unclear. Trimming removed 4 bases at V and 2 bases at J, with 12 bases between. The CDR3 loop spans 15 amino acids. Germline assignment: CDR1 MGHRA and CDR2 YSYEKL. CDR3 nucleotide sequence: TGCGCCAGCAGCCGCGGCGGCGTAACCTACAATGAGCAGTTCTTC. Translated, it gives CASSRGGVTYNEQFF.

The CDR3 coding sequence is TGTGCCAGCAGCTTCAGGGTGAACACTGAAGCTTTCTTT. Translated, it gives CASSFRVNTEAFF. The chain carries TRBV5-6 and TRBJ1-1, with D possibly matching TRBD1 (5 bases). Trimming pared 2 bases from V and 0 bases from J, leaving 5 bases between. Germline CDR1 and CDR2: SGHDT and YYEEEE. The CDR3 is 13 residues long.

The rearrangement joins TRBV4-2 to TRBJ2-2; TRBD1 is a possible D gene (6 bases). This CDR3 spans 13 amino acids. Trimming took off 4 bases at V and 6 bases at J, with 9 bases between the two ends. The germline gives CDR1 LGHNA, CDR2 YNFKEQ. The CDR3 DNA reads TGTGCCAGCAGCCTAGGGGGTCCCGGGGAGCTGTTTTTT. This translates into CASSLGGPGELFF.

V and J are TRBV5-6 and TRBJ2-5, with D perhaps matching TRBD2 (5 bases). The CDR3 has 13 residues. Trimming pared 1 base from V and 4 bases from J, leaving 8 bases between. The germline CDR1 and CDR2 sequences are SGHDT and YYEEEE. The CDR3 here is CASSLLRGETQYF. The CDR3, as DNA: TGTGCCAGCAGCTTGCTCCGGGGAGAGACCCAGTACTTC.

The chain links TRBV15 to TRBJ2-4, with 9 bases that match TRBD2. Per the germline V gene, CDR1 is LNHNV and CDR2 is YYDKDF (reference sequence). The CDR3 has 16 residues. The V gene end was trimmed by 2 bases and the J gene end by 0 bases; junction bases not matched to a gene: 2. The CDR3 DNA reads as TGTGCCACCAGCAGACTAGCGGGGCTAGCCAAAAACATTCAGTACTTC. This gives the protein CATSRLAGLAKNIQYF.

CDR3 sequence reads: CASSVTGTEIGNTIYF. CDR3 DNA sequence: TGTGCCAGCAGTGTGACCGGGACAGAGATCGGAAACACCATATATTTT. This chain links TRBV6-1 with TRBJ1-3; TRBD1 aligns across 7 bases. Looked up from germline, CDR1 is MNHNS and CDR2 is SASEGT. The J segment lost 4 bases and the V segment lost 4 bases, leaving 10 bases of the junction unmatched. The CDR3 extends over 16 amino acids.

This chain links TRBV7-9 with TRBJ2-5, with TRBD1 identical over 9 bases. After removal of 4 bases from V and 4 bases from J, the junction contained 10 bases not matched to a gene. This CDR3 is 16 amino acids long. Germline loops: CDR1 SEHNR, CDR2 FQNEAQ (reference sequence). CDR3 protein: CASSSEGQGSRETQYF. CDR3 coding DNA: TGTGCCAGCAGCTCAGAAGGACAGGGGAGCCGAGAGACCCAGTACTTC.

V gene TRBV2 combines with J gene TRBJ1-5; D is undetermined. The length of the CDR3 is 13 residues. V was shortened by 3 bases and J by 4 bases, with 7 bases between the two germline ends. Looked up from germline, CDR1 is SNHLY and CDR2 is FYNNEI. The CDR3 sequence: CASSEVRNQPQHF. In DNA form, the CDR3 reads TGTGCCAGCAGTGAGGTGAGAAATCAGCCCCAGCATTTT.

This clone was found a few times. The chain uses TRBV5-1 and TRBJ1-1; D is undetermined. This CDR3 is 13 amino acids long. V was shortened by 4 bases and J by 2 bases, with 9 bases between the two germline ends. Germline loops: CDR1 SGHRS, CDR2 YFSETQ. CDR3 coding DNA: TGCGCCAGCAGCCCCGACATTAACACTGAAGCTTTCTTT. Its translation: CASSPDINTEAFF.

The chain combines TRBV29-1 with TRBJ1-2; 8 positions agree with TRBD1. Germline CDR1 SQVTM, CDR2 ANQGSEA. After removal of 5 bases from V and 7 bases from J, the junction contained 15 bases not matched to a gene. The CDR3 loop spans 15 amino acids. CDR3 DNA sequence: TGCAGCGTTTCGCCGTCCCAGGGGGCCGGATCTGGCTACACCTTC. It yields the protein CSVSPSQGAGSGYTF.

The chain uses TRBV7-9 and TRBJ1-6, with D perhaps TRBD1 (6 bases). V was shortened by 5 bases and J by 8 bases, with 10 bases between the two germline ends. CDR3 length: 13 amino acids. Germline CDR1 SEHNR, CDR2 FQNEAQ (reference sequence). CDR3 sequence (DNA): TGTGCCAGCAGCCAAAACAGGGATTCACCCCTCCACTTT. Amino acids: CASSQNRDSPLHF.

The rearrangement joins TRBV7-6 to TRBJ2-5, with 11 bases fitting TRBD1. The V gene end was trimmed by 5 bases and the J gene end by 1 base; junction bases not matched to a gene: 3. The CDR3 spans 15 residues. The germline gives CDR1 SGHVS, CDR2 FNYEAQ. In nucleotides, the CDR3 is TGTGCCAGCAGCGGACAGGGGGCGATCCAAGAGACCCAGTACTTC. It encodes CASSGQGAIQETQYF.

The rearrangement joins TRBV29-1 to TRBJ1-2, with 7 bases matching TRBD1. Germline V lookup: CDR1 SQVTM, CDR2 ANQGSEA. The CDR3 loop spans 15 amino acids. The J segment lost 0 bases and the V segment lost 3 bases, leaving 7 bases of the junction unmatched. The CDR3 DNA sequence: TGCAGCGTTGACCACCGACAGGGAGCTAACTATGGCTACACCTTC. It codes for CSVDHRQGANYGYTF.

This chain links TRBV13 with TRBJ2-3; possible D gene TRBD1, 5 bases. CDR3 length: 15 residues. CDR1 and CDR2 (germline): PRHDT, FYEKMQ (reference sequence). V lost 5 bases and J 2 bases, leaving 14 bases between the germline ends. The CDR3: CASSLRGRDTDTQYF. CDR3 sequence (DNA): TGTGCCAGCAGCCTAAGGGGCAGGGACACAGATACGCAGTATTTT. Full variable domain (outside the CDR3, taken from reference TRBV13 and TRBJ2-3): AAGVIQSPRHLIKEKRETATLKCYPIPRHDTVYWYQQGPGQDPQFLISFYEKMQSDKGSIPDRFSAQQFSDYHSELNMSSLELGDSALYFCASSLRGRDTDTQYFGPGTRLTVL.

J is TRBJ1-5 and V is TRBV19, with D unresolved. With 3 bases removed from V and 3 bases from J, the gap between germline ends came to 6 bases. Per the germline V gene, CDR1 is LNHDA and CDR2 is SQIVND (reference sequence). The CDR3 loop spans 13 amino acids. The CDR3 region is CASSIQDNQPQHF. The CDR3 nucleotides are TGTGCCAGTAGTATCCAGGACAATCAGCCCCAGCATTTT.

A few counts support this clone. The chain links TRBV5-1 to TRBJ2-1, with TRBD1 matching over 8 bases. Germline-derived CDR1 and CDR2 are SGHRS and YFSETQ. V lost 5 bases to trimming and J lost 4 bases; unmatched junction nucleotides: 14. The CDR3 is made up of 17 amino acids. The CDR3 DNA follows: TGCGCCAGCAGGCGTTTCAGGGGGCGCGATATGTACAATGAGCAGTTCTTC. This encodes CASRRFRGRDMYNEQFF.

The J gene is TRBJ1-4, the V gene TRBV27; D is ambiguous. The CDR3 is made up of 16 amino acids. Germline CDR1 and CDR2: MNHEY and SMNVEV (reference sequence). V was shortened by 5 bases and J by 4 bases, with 17 bases between the two germline ends. The CDR3 region is CASSPLVRRGNEKLFF. The CDR3, as DNA: TGTGCCAGCAGTCCCCTCGTGCGGCGGGGTAATGAAAAACTGTTTTTT.